This TCR beta chain was observed in a study of human T cells and chemical hapten exposure. Study in general: Patch tests applied 0.01% DPC to the upper back and were scored after 6 days. It was small differences in pooled library volume that mainly caused per-sample TCR yields to vary. Alopecia areata, totalis or universalis affected patients, mainly female.

On this clonotype itself: Its antigen is as yet unknown.

Study outcomes and limitations: Because they had alopecia, donors may respond immunologically unlike healthy people.

Each CDR3 protein is one row after TCRdb ran MiXCR on the RACE reads. The repertoire holds 350,000 to 400,000 distinct CDR3 sequences, roughly 4.6% seen once, with 2.6% in the top ten. Noted time point: pre-sensitization, week 0. Treatment indicated: therapeutic diphenylcyclopropenone sensitization with weekly scalp DPC. CDR1 SGHTA and CDR2 FQGTGA come from the germline V gene. This CDR3 region has 17 residues. The V segment lost 5 bases and the J segment 10 bases; nucleotides outside the gene matches: 14. The gene calls are TRBV7-3 and TRBJ2-1; 13 bases fit TRBD2. The receptor was derived from a woman aged 45-60 years with alopecia areata. Some clones in this sample may be carry-over from other donors' samples. Sequenced material: whole blood, taken in connection with sensitization to the hapten diphenylcyclopropenone (DPC). The CDR3 DNA reads as TGTGCCAGCAGCACAGGGGGCTGGGGACTAGCGGGGAGCGAGCAGTTCTTC. It translates to CASSTGGWGLAGSEQFF.